This TCR beta chain was recovered during a study of blood T cell repertoires in COVID-19. Looking at the study overall: The study drew acute and convalescent COVID-19 samples from the United States, Italy and Spain. From T cells, B-cell-depleted T cells, or PBMCs came the material, which was cDNA or gDNA.

Germline lookup yields CDR1 MNHEY and CDR2 SVGAGI. The junction had 5 bases not matched to a gene; V was cut back by 11 bases and J by 2 bases. The CDR3 is made up of 12 amino acids. In the original workflow: Estimation of nucleated cell counts relied on the amplification of reference gene primers. TCRdb's copy holds only in-frame clones and misses some; the assay was immunoSEQ multiplex PCR. The V and J calls and clone size are taken from that table; D and trimming were inferred from the DNA. The profile shows 250,000 or so clones, roughly 86% of them singletons. This TCR was sampled from a woman aged 55-70 years with acute or convalescent COVID-19. The chain carries TRBV6-5 and TRBJ2-7; 8 bases fit TRBD1. Material for sequencing was peripheral blood. CDR3 coding DNA: TGTGCCTACCGGGACAGGACCTACGAGCAGTACTTC. It yields the protein CAYRDRTYEQYF.